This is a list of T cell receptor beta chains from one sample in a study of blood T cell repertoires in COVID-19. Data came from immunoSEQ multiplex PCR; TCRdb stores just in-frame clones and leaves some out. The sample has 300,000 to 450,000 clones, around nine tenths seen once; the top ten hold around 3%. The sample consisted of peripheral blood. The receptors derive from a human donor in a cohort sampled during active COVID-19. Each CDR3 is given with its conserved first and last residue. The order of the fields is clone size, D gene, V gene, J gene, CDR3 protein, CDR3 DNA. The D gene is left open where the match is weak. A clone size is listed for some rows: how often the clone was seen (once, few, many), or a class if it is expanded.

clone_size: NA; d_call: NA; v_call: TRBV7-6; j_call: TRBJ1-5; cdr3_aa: CASSFDTSVHQPQHF; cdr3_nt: TGTGCCAGCAGCTTTGACACCTCAGTTCATCAGCCCCAGCATTTT
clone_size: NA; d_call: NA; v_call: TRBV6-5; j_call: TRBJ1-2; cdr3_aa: CASRDRFYGYTF; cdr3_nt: TGTGCCAGCAGGGACAGATTCTATGGCTACACCTTC
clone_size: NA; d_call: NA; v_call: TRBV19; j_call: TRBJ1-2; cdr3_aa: CASREGTGYTF; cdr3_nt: TGTGCCAGTAGGGAGGGGACGGGCTACACCTTC
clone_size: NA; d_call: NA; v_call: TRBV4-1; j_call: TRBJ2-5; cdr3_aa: CASSQLRGWIWETQYF; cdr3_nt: TGCGCCAGCAGTCAATTACGGGGGTGGATTTGGGAGACCCAGTACTTC
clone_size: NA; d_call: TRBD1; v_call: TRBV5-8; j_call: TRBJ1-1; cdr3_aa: CAIWDRGRPNTEAFF; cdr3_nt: TGTGCCATCTGGGACAGGGGGCGCCCGAACACTGAAGCTTTCTTT
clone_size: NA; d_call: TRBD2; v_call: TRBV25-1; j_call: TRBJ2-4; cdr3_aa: CASSGTSGSRGDIQYF; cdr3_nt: TGTGCCAGCAGTGGGACTAGCGGGAGTAGGGGGGACATTCAGTACTTC
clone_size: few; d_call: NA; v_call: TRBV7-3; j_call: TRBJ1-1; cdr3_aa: CASSLGPVNTEAFF; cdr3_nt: TGTGCCAGCAGCTTAGGGCCGGTGAACACTGAAGCTTTCTTT
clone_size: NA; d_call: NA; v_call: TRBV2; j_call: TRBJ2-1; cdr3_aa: CASTPRRPSYNEQFF; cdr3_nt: TGTGCCAGCACCCCCCGGAGGCCCTCCTACAATGAGCAGTTCTTC
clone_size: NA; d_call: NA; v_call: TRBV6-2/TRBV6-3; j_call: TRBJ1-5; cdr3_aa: CASSYDAGQPQHF; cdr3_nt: TGTGCCAGCAGTTACGATGCGGGTCAGCCCCAGCATTTT
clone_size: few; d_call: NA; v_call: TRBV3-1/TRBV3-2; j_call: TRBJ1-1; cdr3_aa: CASSQVPGTEAFF; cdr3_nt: TGTGCCAGCAGCCAAGTTCCGGGCACTGAAGCTTTCTTT
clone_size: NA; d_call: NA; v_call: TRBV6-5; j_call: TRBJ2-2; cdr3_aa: CASRTGTANTGELFF; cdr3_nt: TGTGCCAGCAGGACGGGAACTGCGAACACCGGGGAGCTGTTTTTT
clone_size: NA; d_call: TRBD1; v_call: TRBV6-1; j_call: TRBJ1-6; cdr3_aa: CASSEVTGGGNSPLHF; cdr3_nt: TGTGCCAGCAGTGAAGTTACAGGGGGCGGTAATTCACCCCTCCACTTT
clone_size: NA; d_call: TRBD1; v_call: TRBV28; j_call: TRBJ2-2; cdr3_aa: CASSLLDRVTGELFF; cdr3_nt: TGTGCCAGCAGTTTATTGGACAGGGTCACCGGGGAGCTGTTTTTT
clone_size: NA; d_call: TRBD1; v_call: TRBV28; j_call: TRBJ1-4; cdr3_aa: CASSLSDRVNEKLFF; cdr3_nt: TGTGCCAGCAGTTTATCGGACAGGGTAAATGAAAAACTGTTTTTT
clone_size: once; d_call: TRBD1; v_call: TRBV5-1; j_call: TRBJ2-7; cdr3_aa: CASSWTGGRYEQYF; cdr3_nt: TGCGCCAGCAGCTGGACAGGGGGCAGGTACGAGCAGTACTTC
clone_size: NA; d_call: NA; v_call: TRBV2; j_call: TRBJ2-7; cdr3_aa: CASSVRDSYEQYF; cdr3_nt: TGTGCCAGCAGTGTGCGGGACTCCTACGAGCAGTACTTC
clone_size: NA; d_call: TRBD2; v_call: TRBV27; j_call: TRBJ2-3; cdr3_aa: CASSSTSGGSTDTQYF; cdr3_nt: TGTGCCAGCAGTTCGACTAGCGGGGGGAGCACAGATACGCAGTATTTT
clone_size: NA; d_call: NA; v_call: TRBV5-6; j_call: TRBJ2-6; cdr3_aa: CASSPMLPGANVLTF; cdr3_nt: TGTGCCAGCAGCCCTATGCTTCCTGGGGCCAACGTCCTGACTTTC
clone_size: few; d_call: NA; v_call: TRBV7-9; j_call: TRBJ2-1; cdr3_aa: CASRPRTHPRTYNEQFF; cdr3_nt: TGTGCCAGCAGACCACGGACTCACCCCAGGACCTACAATGAGCAGTTCTTC
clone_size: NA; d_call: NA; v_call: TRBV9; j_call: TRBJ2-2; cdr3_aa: CASSPRLEAAGELFF; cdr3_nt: TGTGCCAGCAGTCCTCGACTAGAAGCCGCCGGGGAGCTGTTTTTT
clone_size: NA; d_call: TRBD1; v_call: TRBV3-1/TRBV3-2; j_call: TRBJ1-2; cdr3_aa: CASGTGLYGYTF; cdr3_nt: TGTGCCAGCGGGACAGGGCTCTATGGCTACACCTTC
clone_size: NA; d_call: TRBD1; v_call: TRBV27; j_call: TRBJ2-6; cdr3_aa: CASSLERWAGGDHAGANVLTF; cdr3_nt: TGTGCCAGCAGCCTAGAGAGATGGGCAGGGGGCGATCATGCTGGGGCCAACGTCCTGACTTTC
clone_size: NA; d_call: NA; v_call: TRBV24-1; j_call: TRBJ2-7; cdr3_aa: CATAQGGSSYEQYF; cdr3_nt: TGTGCCACTGCCCAGGGGGGTAGCTCCTACGAGCAGTACTTC
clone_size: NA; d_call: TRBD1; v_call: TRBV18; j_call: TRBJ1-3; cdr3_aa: CASSHRTGPSSQGSGNTIYF; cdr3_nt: TGTGCCAGCTCACACCGGACAGGGCCTTCTTCTCAGGGCTCTGGAAACACCATATATTTT
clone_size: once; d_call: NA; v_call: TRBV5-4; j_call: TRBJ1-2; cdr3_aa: CASSHHSWLNYGYTF; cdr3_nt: TGTGCCAGCAGCCACCATTCCTGGCTTAACTATGGCTACACCTTC
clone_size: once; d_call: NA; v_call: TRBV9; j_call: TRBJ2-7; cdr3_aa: CASSVELIAYEQYF; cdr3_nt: TGTGCCAGCAGCGTAGAACTCATAGCCTACGAGCAGTACTTC
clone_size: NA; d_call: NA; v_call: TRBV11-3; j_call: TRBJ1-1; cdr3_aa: CASSLDGQGMAFF; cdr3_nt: TGTGCCAGCAGCTTAGACGGCCAGGGTATGGCTTTCTTT
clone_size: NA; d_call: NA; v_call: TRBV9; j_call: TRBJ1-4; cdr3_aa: CASSVGTENEKLFF; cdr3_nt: TGTGCCAGCAGCGTAGGGACAGAAAATGAAAAACTGTTTTTT
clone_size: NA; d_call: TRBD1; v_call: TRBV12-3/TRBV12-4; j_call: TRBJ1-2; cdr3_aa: CASSTYRGGYTF; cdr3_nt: TGTGCCAGCAGTACCTACAGGGGCGGCTACACCTTC
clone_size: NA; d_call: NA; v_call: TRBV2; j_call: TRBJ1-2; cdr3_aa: CASSEEAGANYGYTF; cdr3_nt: TGTGCCAGCAGTGAAGAGGCAGGGGCGAACTATGGCTACACCTTC
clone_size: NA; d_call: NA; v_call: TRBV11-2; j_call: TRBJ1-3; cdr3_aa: CASSLVGAQNSGNTIYF; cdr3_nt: TGTGCCAGCAGCTTAGTGGGGGCCCAGAACTCTGGAAACACCATATATTTT
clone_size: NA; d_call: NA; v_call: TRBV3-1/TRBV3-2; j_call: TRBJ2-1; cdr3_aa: CASSPQSILDYEQFF; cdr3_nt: TGTGCCAGCAGCCCTCAATCGATCCTGGACTATGAGCAGTTCTTC
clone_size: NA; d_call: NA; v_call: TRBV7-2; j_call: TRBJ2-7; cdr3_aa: CASSLGTPYEQYF; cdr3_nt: TGTGCCAGCAGCTTAGGGACTCCCTACGAGCAGTACTTC
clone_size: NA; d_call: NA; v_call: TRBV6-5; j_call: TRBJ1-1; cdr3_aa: CASSTRTSAVQAFF; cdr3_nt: TGTGCCAGCAGTACCCGGACAAGCGCGGTTCAAGCTTTCTTT
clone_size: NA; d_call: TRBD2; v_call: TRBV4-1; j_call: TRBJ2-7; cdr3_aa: CASSQDRGESSYEQYF; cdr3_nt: TGCGCCAGCAGCCAAGATCGGGGGGAGAGCTCCTACGAGCAGTACTTC
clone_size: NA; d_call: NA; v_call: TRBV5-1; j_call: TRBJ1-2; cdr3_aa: CASSSEGGVYGYTF; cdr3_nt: TGCGCCAGCAGCTCGGAAGGCGGGGTCTATGGCTACACCTTC
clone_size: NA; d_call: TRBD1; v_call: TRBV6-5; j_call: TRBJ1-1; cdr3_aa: CAALRTGLNTEAFF; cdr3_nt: TGTGCCGCGCTAAGGACAGGTTTGAACACTGAAGCTTTCTTT
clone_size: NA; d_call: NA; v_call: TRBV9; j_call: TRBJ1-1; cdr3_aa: CASSSSSLGNTEAFF; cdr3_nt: TGTGCCAGCAGCTCCAGTAGTCTAGGGAACACTGAAGCTTTCTTT
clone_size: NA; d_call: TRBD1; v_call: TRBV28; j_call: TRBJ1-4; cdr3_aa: CASSLTGRLEKLFF; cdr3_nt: TGTGCCAGCAGCTTGACAGGGAGGTTGGAAAAACTGTTTTTT
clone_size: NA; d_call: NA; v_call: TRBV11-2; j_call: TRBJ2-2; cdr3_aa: CASSLAGVAGELFF; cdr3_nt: TGTGCCAGCAGCTTAGCCGGGGTGGCCGGGGAGCTGTTTTTT
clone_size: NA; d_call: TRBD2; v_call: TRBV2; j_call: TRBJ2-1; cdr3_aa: CASSASGRQFF; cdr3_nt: TGTGCCAGCAGTGCTAGCGGGAGACAGTTCTTC
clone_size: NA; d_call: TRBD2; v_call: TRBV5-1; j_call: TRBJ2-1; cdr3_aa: CASSLAKRGGGDEQFF; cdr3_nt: TGCGCCAGCAGCTTGGCGAAGCGGGGGGGCGGAGATGAGCAGTTCTTC
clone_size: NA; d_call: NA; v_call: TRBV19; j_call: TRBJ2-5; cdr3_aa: CASSFDYLDRGQYF; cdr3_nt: TGTGCCAGTAGTTTCGACTATCTAGACCGGGGCCAGTACTTC
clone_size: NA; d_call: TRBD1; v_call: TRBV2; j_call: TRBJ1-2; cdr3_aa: CASRPRQGFYGYTF; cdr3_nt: TGTGCCAGCAGGCCTAGACAGGGTTTCTATGGCTACACCTTC
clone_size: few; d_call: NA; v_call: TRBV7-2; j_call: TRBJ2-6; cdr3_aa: CASSLSMQAGANVLTF; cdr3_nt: TGTGCCAGCAGCTTATCTATGCAAGCTGGGGCCAACGTCCTGACTTTC
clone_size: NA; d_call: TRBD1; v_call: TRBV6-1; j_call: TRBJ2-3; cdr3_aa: CASSEQGASGNTQYF; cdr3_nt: TGTGCCAGCAGTGAACAGGGGGCCTCAGGAAATACGCAGTATTTT
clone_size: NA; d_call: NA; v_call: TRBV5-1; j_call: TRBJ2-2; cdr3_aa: CASSSTNTGELFF; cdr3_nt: TGCGCCAGCAGCTCCACGAACACCGGGGAGCTGTTTTTT
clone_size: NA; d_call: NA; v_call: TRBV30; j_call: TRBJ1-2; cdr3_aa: CAWSRLRIYGYTF; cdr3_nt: TGTGCCTGGAGTAGACTCCGAATCTATGGCTACACCTTC
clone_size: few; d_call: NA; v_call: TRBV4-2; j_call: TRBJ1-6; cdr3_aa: CASSQVIGQGPSPLHF; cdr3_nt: TGTGCCAGCAGCCAAGTAATTGGGCAGGGCCCTTCACCCCTCCACTTT
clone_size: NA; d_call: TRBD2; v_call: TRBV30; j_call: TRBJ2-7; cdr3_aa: CAWSLAGGYEQYF; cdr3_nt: TGTGCCTGGAGTCTCGCGGGGGGCTACGAGCAGTACTTC
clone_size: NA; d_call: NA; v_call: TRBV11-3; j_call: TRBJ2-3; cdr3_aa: CASSSRDSSDTQYF; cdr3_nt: TGTGCCAGCAGCTCCCGGGACTCTTCAGATACGCAGTATTTT
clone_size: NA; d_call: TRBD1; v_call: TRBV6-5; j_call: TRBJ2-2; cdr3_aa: CASSDNRGYTGELFF; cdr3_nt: TGTGCCAGCAGCGACAACAGGGGGTACACCGGGGAGCTGTTTTTT
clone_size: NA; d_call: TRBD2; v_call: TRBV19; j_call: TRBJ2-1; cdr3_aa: CASSGREWGEQFF; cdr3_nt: TGTGCCAGTAGTGGGCGGGAGTGGGGTGAGCAGTTCTTC
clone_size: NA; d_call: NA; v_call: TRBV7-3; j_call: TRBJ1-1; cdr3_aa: CASTNHIGVSTEAFF; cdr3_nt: TGTGCCAGCACCAACCACATAGGGGTGAGCACTGAAGCTTTCTTT
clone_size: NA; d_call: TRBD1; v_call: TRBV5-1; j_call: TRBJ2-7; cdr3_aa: CASSLAGQGIDEQYF; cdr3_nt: TGCGCCAGCAGCTTGGCCGGACAGGGAATCGACGAGCAGTACTTC
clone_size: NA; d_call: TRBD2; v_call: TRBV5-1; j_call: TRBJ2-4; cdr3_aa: CASRASGELDIQYF; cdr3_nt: TGCGCCAGCAGGGCTAGCGGGGAGTTAGACATTCAGTACTTC
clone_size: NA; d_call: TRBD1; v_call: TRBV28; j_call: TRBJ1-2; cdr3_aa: CASSLNRQGANYGYTF; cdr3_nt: TGTGCCAGCAGTTTAAACAGACAGGGTGCTAACTATGGCTACACCTTC
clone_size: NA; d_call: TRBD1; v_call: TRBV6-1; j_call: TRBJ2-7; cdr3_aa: CASSENDRGLYEQYF; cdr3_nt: TGTGCCAGCAGTGAGAACGACAGGGGGCTTTACGAGCAGTACTTC
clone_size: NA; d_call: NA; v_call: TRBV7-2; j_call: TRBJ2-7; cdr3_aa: CASSSEGYEQYF; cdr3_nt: TGTGCCAGCAGCTCCGAGGGCTACGAGCAGTACTTC
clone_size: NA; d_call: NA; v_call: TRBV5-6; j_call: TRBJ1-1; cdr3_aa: CASSLYEAMNTEAFF; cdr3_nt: TGTGCCAGCAGCTTGTATGAGGCCATGAACACTGAAGCTTTCTTT